This TCR beta chain is from a study of blood T cell repertoires in COVID-19. Study in general: Material from acute and convalescent COVID-19 was sourced from the United States, Italy and Spain. PBMCs, B-cell-depleted T cells, or T cells were the source of the cDNA or gDNA that made up the material.

The CDR3 is made up of 14 amino acids. V shed 0 bases and J shed 7 bases, with 13 bases lying between them. In germline, CDR1 is SGHKS, CDR2 YYEKEE (reference sequence). In the original processing: Quantification of nucleated cells was approximated via reference gene primer amplification. The method was immunoSEQ multiplex PCR; TCRdb's version includes in-frame clones alone and lacks a portion of them. The V and J calls and clone size come from that table; D and trimming were worked out from the DNA. The table shows about 200,000 clones, with about nine tenths occurring only once. The V gene is TRBV5-5, the J gene TRBJ1-2; D uncertain. Specimen: peripheral blood. The source of this sequence is a man in his sixties who had recovered from COVID-19. CDR3 region: CASSLGGNDSGYTF. The CDR3 nucleotides read TGTGCCAGCAGCTTGGGAGGTAATGATAGTGGCTACACCTTC. The variable domain in full, completed from reference TRBV5-5 and TRBJ1-2, reads DAGVTQSPTHLIKTRGQQVTLRCSPISGHKSVSWYQQVLGQGPQFIFQYYEKEERGRGNFPDRFSARQFPNYSSELNVNALLLGDSALYLCASSLGGNDSGYTFGSGTRLTVV.